Each of the 7 T cell receptor beta chains below was sequenced from the same sample in a study of T cell changes during pregnancy in multiple sclerosis (dated by TCRdb to the late 2010s). Receptors were amplified or captured by the immunoSEQ multiplex PCR assay. Drawn from immuneACCESS, this table holds only the in-frame rearrangements with V and J called that TCRdb kept. Clones are partly lost; checked studies trace under half to an unresolved V gene and leave the rest unexplained. The sample records 70,000 to 85,000 clones, just over 90% of which are singletons. The ten largest clonotypes hold around 3% of the sample. Source: peripheral blood, taken before pregnancy. These receptors were collected from a female donor with multiple sclerosis, enrolled in a pregnancy study.

The chain is built from TRBV1 and TRBJ2-2; TRBD2 is taken as the D call from the table, unchecked against the DNA. TRBV1 corresponds to a pseudogene. The CDR3 covers 17 residues. CDR3 nucleotide sequence: TGCACCAGCAGCCCAACCCGGCGGGGACGTTACACCGGGGAGCTGTTTTTT. This codes for CTSSPTRRGRYTGELFF.

This clone showed up just once. The chain is built from TRBV7-9 and TRBJ2-1, with TRBD2 identical over 8 bases. The ends lost 5 bases at V and 9 bases at J; junction bases unmatched: 9. This CDR3 is built from 14 residues. From germline, CDR1 is SEHNR and CDR2 FQNEAQ (reference sequence). For the CDR3, the DNA is TGTGCCAGCAGCCTCGTGACTAGCGTCACTGAGCAGTTCTTC. It codes for CASSLVTSVTEQFF.

Only a few counts were recorded for this clone. The chain has TRBV5-6 and TRBJ1-3; D is possibly TRBD1 (6 bases). CDR1 is SGHDT and CDR2 is YYEEEE in the germline V gene. The CDR3 has 16 residues. Trimming shortened V by 0 bases and J by 3 bases, and 13 bases separated the two germline ends. The CDR3 nucleotides read TGTGCCAGCAGCTTGGTTGACGACAGGAGTGGAAACACCATATATTTT. Residues: CASSLVDDRSGNTIYF. Using reference TRBV5-6 and TRBJ1-3 for the parts outside the CDR3, the full variable domain is DAGVTQSPTHLIKTRGQQVTLRCSPKSGHDTVSWYQQALGQGPQFIFQYYEEEERQRGNFPDRFSGHQFPNYSSELNVNALLLGDSALYLCASSLVDDRSGNTIYFGEGSWLTVV.

The V gene is TRBV25-1, the J gene TRBJ1-4, with 7 bases identical to TRBD1. This CDR3 is built from 15 residues. In germline, CDR1 is MGHDK, CDR2 SYGVNS. V shed 6 bases, J shed 5 bases, and the junction held 9 bases outside the gene matches. CDR3 nucleotide sequence: TGTGCCAGCAGCCATACGGGACAGCAAAATGAAAAACTGTTTTTT. The encoded protein is CASSHTGQQNEKLFF.

The chain employs TRBV9 and TRBJ2-7; tentatively, D is TRBD2 (6 bases). The CDR3 extends over 14 amino acids. Germline CDR1 reads SGDLS; CDR2 reads YYNGEE. Trimming shortened V by 2 bases and J by 0 bases, and 9 bases separated the two germline ends. The CDR3 DNA sequence: TGTGCCAGCAGCGTCGGGGGACCCTCCTACGAGCAGTACTTC. Protein: CASSVGGPSYEQYF. Full variable domain (remainder filled in from reference TRBV9 and TRBJ2-7): DSGVTQTPKHLITATGQRVTLRCSPRSGDLSVYWYQQSLDQGLQFLIQYYNGEERAKGNILERFSAQQFPDLHSELNLSSLELGDSALYFCASSVGGPSYEQYFGPGTRLTVT.

The V call is TRBV15, the J call TRBJ1-5; D is undetermined. Germline V lookup: CDR1 LNHNV, CDR2 YYDKDF (reference sequence). V was trimmed by 0 bases and J by 11 bases, leaving 14 bases between them. The length of the CDR3 is 14 residues. DNA for the CDR3: TGTGCCACCAGCAGAGACCGGGGAGTTGGGGCCCAGCATTTT. Residues: CATSRDRGVGAQHF.

J is TRBJ1-1 and V is TRBV5-1; no definite D call. V lost 5 bases and J lost 0, with 11 bases in between. This CDR3 comprises 14 residues. The V gene's germline CDR1 is SGHRS and CDR2 YFSETQ. This chain's CDR3 is CASRLNSMNTEAFF. DNA for the CDR3: TGCGCCAGCAGATTAAACAGCATGAACACTGAAGCTTTCTTT. Complete variable domain (other parts from reference TRBV5-1 and TRBJ1-1): KAGVTQTPRYLIKTRGQQVTLSCSPISGHRSVSWYQQTPGQGLQFLFEYFSETQRNKGNFPGRFSGRQFSNSRSEMNVSTLELGDSALYLCASRLNSMNTEAFFGQGTRLTVV.